This T cell receptor (beta chain) came from a study of neurological immune-mediated disorders. PBMCs stored at -80 C, numbering 2 million, were the origin of the unsorted libraries. Findings and caveats of the study: One related-CDR3 cluster, identified by phylogenetic grouping, held the repertoires of 18 of 34 multiple sclerosis patients and was a possible signature. No CDR3 amino acid sequences were shared by expanded clones across subjects, suggesting private repertoires in all groups.

V was clipped by 2 bases and J by 4 bases, with 8 bases between them. CDR3 length equals 13 residues. Germline V gene sequence: CDR1 SGHVS, CDR2 FQNEAQ. In this sample, this clonotype turned up a few times. Its antigen is currently unknown. This may be a read error, as it is one base from a much larger clone. The cDNA was produced through 5'RACE with 10-nucleotide random UMIs. TCRdb recomputed calls from the 5' RACE reads with MiXCR, one row per CDR3 protein. The sample records 55,000 or so distinct CDR3 sequences, approximately 4.4% being singletons. Sequenced sample: PBMCs. This chain connects TRBV7-8 to TRBJ1-1; D ambiguous. This TCR came from a man aged 50-59 years with multiple sclerosis. CDR3 residues: CASSLKERTEAFF. CDR3 in DNA: TGTGCCAGCAGCTTAAAGGAACGCACTGAAGCTTTCTTT.